These 32 T cell receptor beta chains were all obtained from the same sample, sequenced in a study of cytomegalovirus exposure and HLA in healthy donors (dated by TCRdb to the late 2010s). Libraries were prepared through the immunoSEQ multiplex PCR assay. For the multiplex PCR, a mixture combining 60 forward primers for TCR Vbeta segments and 13 reverse primers for TCR Jbeta segments was used. TCRdb limited this immuneACCESS table to in-frame rearrangements with V and J called. A share of clones is missing; checked studies link under half to unresolved V genes, and the rest is unexplained. Within this sample are 85,000 to 130,000 clones, with approximately 71% of them counted one time only. In total, the top ten clones hold over 2% of the sample. The sample was PBMCs. These receptors all stem from a man aged 40-49 years in good health and CMV-seronegative.

The chain has TRBV7-2 and TRBJ1-2; 7 bases match TRBD1. The V gene's germline CDR1 is SGHTA and CDR2 FQGNSA. This CDR3 is built from 15 residues. V gave up 11 bases and J gave up 8 bases; unmatched junction bases: 20. CDR3 DNA sequence: TGTGCCGGCTCGTCGGCAGGGGGATTTGGTTCGGGCTACACCTTC. Translated, it gives CAGSSAGGFGSGYTF. The complete variable domain, with remaining parts taken from reference TRBV7-2 and TRBJ1-2, reads GAGVSQSPSNKVTEKGKDVELRCDPISGHTALYWYRQSLGQGLEFLIYFQGNSAPDKSGLPSDRFSAERTGGSVSTLTIQRTQQEDSAVYLCAGSSAGGFGSGYTFGSGTRLTVV.

This sequence joins TRBV19 and TRBJ2-2; perhaps TRBD1 as D (6 bases). CDR1 is LNHDA and CDR2 is SQIVND in the germline V gene (reference sequence). Trimming took 7 bases from V and 0 from J, leaving 9 bases between them. This CDR3 spans 14 amino acids. CDR3 nucleotide sequence: TGTGCCAGTACACAGGGACCGAACACCGGGGAGCTGTTTTTT. Encoded protein: CASTQGPNTGELFF.

J is TRBJ1-2 and V is TRBV7-9; D not certain. From germline, CDR1 is SEHNR and CDR2 FQNEAQ (reference sequence). CDR3 length equals 14 residues. V lost 2 bases, J lost 4 bases, and 11 bases lay in between. CDR3 sequence: CASSLRGGGYGYTF. DNA for the CDR3: TGTGCCAGCAGCTTAAGAGGAGGCGGCTATGGCTACACCTTC.

The V and J genes are TRBV14 and TRBJ2-3, with TRBD2 identical over 12 bases. The CDR3 totals 13 residues. With 4 bases clipped from V and 15 bases from J, the junction kept 8 bases outside the gene matches. In germline, CDR1 is SGHDN, CDR2 FVKESK. The CDR3 DNA is TGTGCCAGCAGCCCCTGGACTAGCGGGGAGGAATATTTT. Amino acid sequence: CASSPWTSGEEYF.

This sequence joins TRBV4-1 and TRBJ2-3, with D possibly being TRBD1 (5 bases). Between the trimmed V and J ends, which lost 4 bases and 7 bases, there was a span of 18 bases. From germline, CDR1 is MGHRA and CDR2 YSYEKL. The CDR3 contains 15 residues. CDR3 region: CASSPSPARENTQYF. CDR3 DNA sequence: TGCGCCAGCAGCCCAAGTCCCGCCAGGGAAAATACGCAGTATTTT.

The rearrangement links TRBV6-6 to TRBJ1-4; D is perhaps TRBD1 (5 bases). Germline CDR1 and CDR2: MNHNY and SVGAGI (reference sequence). The CDR3 covers 14 residues. Trimming removed 2 bases at V and 8 bases at J, with 12 bases between. The CDR3 region is CASSYGGRKEKLFF. DNA of the CDR3: TGTGCCAGCAGTTACGGGGGGAGGAAGGAAAAACTGTTTTTT.

This chain links TRBV6-4 with TRBJ2-1; 10 bases align to TRBD1. V lost 8 bases, J lost 3 bases, and 7 bases stayed unmatched. Germline CDR1 reads MRHNA; CDR2 reads SNTAGT. CDR3 size: 15 residues. The CDR3 bases are TGTGCCAGCGGGACCGGGACAGGGGACTACAATGAGCAGTTCTTC. Its protein is CASGTGTGDYNEQFF.

The gene calls are TRBV6-6 and TRBJ1-5, with no clear D. Germline V gene data show CDR1 as MNHNY and CDR2 as SVGAGI (reference sequence). V was pared by 0 bases and J by 5 bases, with 5 bases between. This CDR3 region has 13 residues. This chain's CDR3 is CASSYSEDQPQHF. The CDR3 coding sequence is TGTGCCAGCAGTTACTCGGAGGATCAGCCCCAGCATTTT.

This chain links TRBV11-1 with TRBJ2-7, with D perhaps TRBD2 (6 bases). The germline CDR1 and CDR2 sequences are SGHAT and FQDESV (reference sequence). This CDR3 region has 14 residues. Trimming cost V 3 bases and J 3 bases, with 12 bases left between them. In DNA, the CDR3 is TGTGCCAGCAGCTTTGGAGGGTCTTACTACGAGCAGTACTTC. As protein: CASSFGGSYYEQYF. Full variable domain (missing parts from reference TRBV11-1 and TRBJ2-7): EAEVAQSPRYKITEKSQAVAFWCDPISGHATLYWYRQILGQGPELLVQFQDESVVDDSQLPKDRFSAERLKGVDSTLKIQPAELGDSAMYLCASSFGGSYYEQYFGPGTRLTVT.

In this sample, this clone turned up once. V usage is TRBV6-5 and J usage is TRBJ2-5; tentatively, D is TRBD1 (5 bases). The germline gives CDR1 MNHEY, CDR2 SVGAGI. The CDR3 length is 13 residues. The CDR3 here is CAERMGRQETQYF. Here the CDR3 DNA reads TGTGCAGAACGAATGGGGCGTCAGGAGACCCAGTACTTC.

The rearrangement uses TRBV2 and TRBJ2-5, with 10 bases identical to TRBD2. This CDR3 is built from 15 residues. Germline trimming cut 4 bases from V and 6 bases from J; bases unmatched to any gene: 8. Germline CDR1 is SNHLY and CDR2 is FYNNEI. CDR3 loop: CASSGERGGEKTQYF. In DNA form, the CDR3 reads TGTGCCAGCAGTGGAGAGCGGGGGGGCGAAAAGACCCAGTACTTC.

The chain couples TRBV28 to TRBJ2-1; weak D call: TRBD1 (6 bases). V lost 7 bases and J lost 5, with 12 bases in between. The V gene's germline CDR1 is MDHEN and CDR2 SYDVKM. The CDR3 spans 13 residues. The chain's CDR3 is CASTLQGHNEQFF. Written as DNA, the CDR3 is TGTGCCAGCACCCTACAGGGACACAATGAGCAGTTCTTC.

The chain couples TRBV18 to TRBJ1-1; D is possibly TRBD1 (6 bases). The CDR3 is 13 amino acids. Trimming removed 5 bases at V and 4 bases at J, with 11 bases between. The germline V gene encodes CDR1 KGHSH and CDR2 LQKENI. In DNA, the CDR3 is TGTGCCAGCTCATCAGGGGAGGGCACTGAAGCTTTCTTT. As protein: CASSSGEGTEAFF.

The chain uses TRBV7-9 and TRBJ1-2; 7 bases agree with TRBD1. CDR3 size: 15 residues. The germline gives CDR1 SEHNR, CDR2 FQNEAQ (reference sequence). V shed 5 bases, J shed 4 bases, and the junction held 10 bases outside the gene matches. The CDR3 bases are TGTGCCAGCAGCACCCCCACAGGGGAGAGCTATGGCTACACCTTC. Protein product: CASSTPTGESYGYTF. The full variable domain, its missing parts supplied by reference TRBV7-9 and TRBJ1-2, is DTGVSQNPRHKITKRGQNVTFRCDPISEHNRLYWYRQTLGQGPEFLTYFQNEAQLEKSRLLSDRFSAERPKGSFSTLEIQRTEQGDSAMYLCASSTPTGESYGYTFGSGTRLTVV.

The rearrangement uses TRBV4-2 and TRBJ2-7, with 7 nucleotides matching TRBD1. The J segment lost 2 bases and the V segment lost 5 bases, leaving 6 bases of the junction unmatched. CDR1 LGHNA and CDR2 YNFKEQ come from the germline V gene. The CDR3 is 14 residues long. The CDR3 sequence is CASSTGQVPYEQYF. The CDR3 DNA follows: TGTGCCAGCAGCACAGGACAGGTGCCCTACGAGCAGTACTTC.

The chain is built from TRBV7-9 and TRBJ1-2; D may be TRBD1 (6 bases). Trimming took 5 bases from V and 4 from J, leaving 11 bases between them. CDR3 length: 13 amino acids. In germline, CDR1 is SEHNR, CDR2 FQNEAQ (reference sequence). CDR3 region: CASSAQGPYGYTF. The CDR3 nucleotides are TGTGCCAGCAGCGCACAGGGCCCCTATGGCTACACCTTC.

In nucleotides, the CDR3 is TGTGCCAGCAGCGAAGTGGGGGGTGAAAAACTGTTTTTT. It yields the protein CASSEVGGEKLFF. J is TRBJ1-4 and V is TRBV7-9; D is possibly TRBD1 (5 bases). The length of the CDR3 is 13 residues. Germline V lookup: CDR1 SEHNR, CDR2 FQNEAQ (reference sequence). Trimming took 5 bases from V and 7 from J, leaving 11 bases between them.

This chain uses TRBV7-8 with TRBJ1-5, with unresolved D. Germline V CDR1 and CDR2: SGHVS, FQNEAQ. V dropped 4 bases and J dropped 3 bases, with 16 bases sitting between them. This CDR3 contains 16 residues. The CDR3 loop is CASSSFRGEANQPQHF. Written as DNA, the CDR3 is TGTGCCAGCAGCTCGTTCCGTGGAGAAGCCAATCAGCCCCAGCATTTT.

The chain is built from TRBV10-3 and TRBJ2-7; 7 bases fit TRBD2. CDR3 length equals 15 residues. V lost 6 bases to trimming and J lost 2 bases; unmatched junction nucleotides: 10. Looked up from germline, CDR1 is ENHRY and CDR2 is SYGVKD. CDR3 nucleotides: TGTGCCATCAGCCCGGGACTACGCCCGACCTACGAGCAGTACTTC. Protein: CAISPGLRPTYEQYF.

The chain is built from TRBV11-3 and TRBJ2-7, with unresolved D. The CDR3 extends over 13 amino acids. V was clipped by 7 bases and J by 0 bases, with 10 bases between them. Germline lookup yields CDR1 SGHNT and CDR2 YENEEA. The CDR3 loop is CASISDNSYEQYF. The CDR3 nucleotides are TGTGCCAGCATCTCCGACAACTCCTACGAGCAGTACTTC. The entire variable domain, with the rest obtained from reference TRBV11-3 and TRBJ2-7, is as follows: EAGVVQSPRYKIIEKKQPVAFWCNPISGHNTLYWYLQNLGQGPELLIRYENEEAVDDSQLPKDRFSAERLKGVDSTLKIQPAELGDSAVYLCASISDNSYEQYFGPGTRLTVT.

J is TRBJ2-1 and V is TRBV6-6; D may be TRBD2 (6 bases). Per the germline V gene, CDR1 is MNHNY and CDR2 is SVGAGI (reference sequence). The length of the CDR3 is 14 residues. Deletions cut 5 bases from V and 9 bases from J, with 17 bases between. CDR3 in DNA: TGTGCCAGCAGTCTCGGAGGGGTGGACGGTGAGCAGTTCTTC. Translating it yields CASSLGGVDGEQFF.

This clone was seen only once. The chain joins TRBV2 to TRBJ1-2; TRBD1 matches at 7 bases. This CDR3 comprises 13 residues. The V gene's germline CDR1 is SNHLY and CDR2 FYNNEI. J lost 0 bases, V lost 7 bases, and 2 bases had no gene match. The CDR3 loop reads CASKGQTNYGYTF. CDR3 nucleotide sequence: TGTGCCAGCAAGGGACAGACTAACTATGGCTACACCTTC.

This clone showed up just once. The chain has TRBV7-3 and TRBJ2-3, with 14 bases identical to TRBD2. V shed 4 bases and J 5 bases; nucleotides not matched to a gene: 2. Germline CDR1 SGHTA, CDR2 FQGTGA. The CDR3 runs to 15 residues. The CDR3 DNA reads as TGTGCCAGCAGCTCTGGACTAGCGGGGGGAGATACGCAGTATTTT. Its protein is CASSSGLAGGDTQYF.

The J gene is TRBJ2-5, the V gene TRBV2; possible D gene TRBD2, 6 bases. The germline V gene encodes CDR1 SNHLY and CDR2 FYNNEI. Trimming removed 8 bases at V and 5 bases at J, with 12 bases between. The CDR3 loop spans 12 amino acids. The CDR3 DNA reads TGTGCCAGCGGGGCGGGGAGGGAGACCCAGTACTTC. It translates to CASGAGRETQYF. The full variable domain, in which reference TRBV2 and TRBJ2-5 provide the parts outside the CDR3, is EPEVTQTPSHQVTQMGQEVILRCVPISNHLYFYWYRQILGQKVEFLVSFYNNEISEKSEIFDDQFSVERPDGSNFTLKIRSTKLEDSAMYFCASGAGRETQYFGPGTRLLVL.

V and J are TRBV6-5 and TRBJ2-6; TRBD2 aligns across 7 bases. V dropped 4 bases and J dropped 11; count of bases not matched to a gene: 2. CDR1 MNHEY and CDR2 SVGAGI come from the germline V gene. CDR3 length: 12 amino acids. The CDR3 region is CASSFRGDVLTF. CDR3 nucleotide sequence: TGTGCCAGCAGTTTTCGGGGGGACGTCCTGACTTTC.

V gene TRBV7-2 combines with J gene TRBJ2-7; 10 bases are shared with TRBD2. V trimming: 4 bases; J trimming: 2 bases; junction bases outside the gene matches: 2. This CDR3 spans 14 amino acids. CDR1 and CDR2 (germline): SGHTA, FQGNSA. The CDR3 reads CASSSAGGPYEQYF. CDR3 nucleotides: TGTGCCAGCAGCTCAGCGGGGGGGCCCTACGAGCAGTACTTC.

CDR3 nucleotide sequence: TGCGCCAGCAGCTCACAGGGGACTGAGCAGTTCTTC. The encoded protein is CASSSQGTEQFF. V usage is TRBV5-1 and J usage is TRBJ2-1; 7 positions agree with TRBD1. This CDR3 region has 12 residues. Trimming at V came to 3 bases and at J to 9 bases, leaving 3 bases not matched to a gene. CDR1 and CDR2 from the germline V gene are SGHRS and YFSETQ.

The genes are TRBV25-1 and TRBJ2-2, with TRBD1 as a possible D gene (5 bases). The length of the CDR3 is 15 residues. V shed 5 bases and J shed 6 bases, with 16 bases lying between them. CDR1 is MGHDK and CDR2 is SYGVNS in the germline V gene. The CDR3 loop is CASSTSVGRAGELFF. DNA of the CDR3: TGTGCCAGCAGTACCTCCGTAGGCAGGGCCGGGGAGCTGTTTTTT.

This clone was counted a single time. The V and J genes are TRBV6-6 and TRBJ1-3, with D maybe TRBD1 (6 bases). Trimming shortened V by 2 bases and J by 0 bases, and 8 bases separated the two germline ends. Per the germline V gene, CDR1 is MNHNY and CDR2 is SVGAGI (reference sequence). This CDR3 contains 15 residues. CDR3 protein: CASSYGGTSGNTIYF. CDR3 in DNA: TGTGCCAGCAGTTACGGGGGCACCTCTGGAAACACCATATATTTT.

The V and J genes are TRBV5-8 and TRBJ2-7, with TRBD1 matching over 9 bases. Germline CDR1 and CDR2: SGHTS and YDEGEE. Unmatched junction bases numbered 10, after V lost 5 bases and J lost 4 bases. This CDR3 is 15 amino acids long. The DNA of the CDR3 is TGTGCCAGCAGTTCCCCGGGACAGGGCGGTTACGAGCAGTACTTC. Protein sequence: CASSSPGQGGYEQYF.

This sequence joins TRBV5-1 and TRBJ1-2, with a weak D call TRBD1 (5 bases). Germline V lookup: CDR1 SGHRS, CDR2 YFSETQ. The CDR3 spans 14 residues. Between the trimmed V and J ends, which lost 1 base and 6 bases, there was a span of 13 bases. The CDR3 loop is CASSLSAGDHGYTF. The CDR3 DNA sequence: TGCGCCAGCAGCTTGTCCGCGGGGGACCATGGCTACACCTTC.

The chain employs TRBV5-5 and TRBJ2-1; 7 nucleotides agree with TRBD2. The V gene end was trimmed by 2 bases and the J gene end by 8 bases; junction bases not matched to a gene: 4. The CDR3 is made up of 13 amino acids. Germline CDR1 reads SGHKS; CDR2 reads YYEKEE (reference sequence). The CDR3 is CASSLRGGDEQFF. CDR3 DNA sequence: TGTGCCAGCAGCTTACGGGGAGGGGATGAGCAGTTCTTC.